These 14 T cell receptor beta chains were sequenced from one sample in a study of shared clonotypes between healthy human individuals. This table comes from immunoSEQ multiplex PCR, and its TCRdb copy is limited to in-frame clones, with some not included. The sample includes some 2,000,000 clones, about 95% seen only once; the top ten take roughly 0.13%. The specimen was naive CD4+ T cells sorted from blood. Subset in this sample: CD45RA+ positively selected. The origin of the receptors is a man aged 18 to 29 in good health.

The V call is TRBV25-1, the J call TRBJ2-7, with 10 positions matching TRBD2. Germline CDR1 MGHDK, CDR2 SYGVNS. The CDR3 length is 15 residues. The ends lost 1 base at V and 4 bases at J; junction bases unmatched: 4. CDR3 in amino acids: CASSEFGTSAYEQYF. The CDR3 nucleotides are TGTGCCAGCAGTGAATTTGGGACTAGCGCTTACGAGCAGTACTTC.

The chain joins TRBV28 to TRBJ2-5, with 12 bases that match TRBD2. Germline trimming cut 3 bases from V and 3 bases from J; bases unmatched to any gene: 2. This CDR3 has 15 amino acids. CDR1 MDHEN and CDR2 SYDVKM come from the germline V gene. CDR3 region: CASSFGLAGKETQYF. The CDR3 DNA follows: TGTGCCAGCAGTTTCGGACTAGCGGGAAAAGAGACCCAGTACTTC.

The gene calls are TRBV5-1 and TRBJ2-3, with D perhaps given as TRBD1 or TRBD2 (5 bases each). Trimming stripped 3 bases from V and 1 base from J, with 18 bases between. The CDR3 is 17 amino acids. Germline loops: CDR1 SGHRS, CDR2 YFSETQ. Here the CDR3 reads CASSSLKGSIGTDTQYF. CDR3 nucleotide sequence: TGCGCCAGCAGCTCCCTTAAGGGGAGTATTGGCACAGATACGCAGTATTTT.

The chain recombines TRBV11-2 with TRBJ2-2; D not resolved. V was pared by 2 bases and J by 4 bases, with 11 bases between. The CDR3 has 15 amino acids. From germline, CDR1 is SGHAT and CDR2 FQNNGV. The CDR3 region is CASSLFRIITGELFF. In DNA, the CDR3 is TGTGCCAGCAGCTTATTTCGGATAATCACCGGGGAGCTGTTTTTT.

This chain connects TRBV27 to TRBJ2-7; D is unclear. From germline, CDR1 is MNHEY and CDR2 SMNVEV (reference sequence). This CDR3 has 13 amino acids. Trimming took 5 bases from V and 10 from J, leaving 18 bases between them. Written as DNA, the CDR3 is TGTGCCAGCAGTCCGGTCGATAGAGACACCCAGTACTTC. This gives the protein CASSPVDRDTQYF.

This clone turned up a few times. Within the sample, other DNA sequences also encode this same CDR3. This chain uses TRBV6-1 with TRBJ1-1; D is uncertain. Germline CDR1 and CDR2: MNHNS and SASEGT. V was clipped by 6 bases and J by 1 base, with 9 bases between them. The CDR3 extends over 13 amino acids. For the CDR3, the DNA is TGTGCCAGCAGCGCCGCCGGGAACACTGAAGCTTTCTTT. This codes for CASSAAGNTEAFF.

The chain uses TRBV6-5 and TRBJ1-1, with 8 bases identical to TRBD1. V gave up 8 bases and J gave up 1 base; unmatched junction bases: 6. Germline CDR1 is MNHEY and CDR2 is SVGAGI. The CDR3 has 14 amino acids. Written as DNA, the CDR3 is TGTGCCAGCGGACAGGGTGGTTGGAACACTGAAGCTTTCTTT. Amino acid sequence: CASGQGGWNTEAFF.

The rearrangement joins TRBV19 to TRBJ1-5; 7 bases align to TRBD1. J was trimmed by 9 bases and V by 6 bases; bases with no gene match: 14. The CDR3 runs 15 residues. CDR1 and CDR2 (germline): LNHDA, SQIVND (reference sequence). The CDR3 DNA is TGTGCCAGTAGGGGATTAGGGGGCGTATATTCGCCCCAGCATTTT. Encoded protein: CASRGLGGVYSPQHF.

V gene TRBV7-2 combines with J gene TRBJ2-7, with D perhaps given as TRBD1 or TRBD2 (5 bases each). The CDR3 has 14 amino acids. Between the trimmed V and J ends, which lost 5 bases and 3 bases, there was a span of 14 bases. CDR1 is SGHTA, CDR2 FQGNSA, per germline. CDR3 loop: CASSPGDRFYEQYF. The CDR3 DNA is TGTGCCAGCAGCCCTGGGGACCGCTTCTACGAGCAGTACTTC.

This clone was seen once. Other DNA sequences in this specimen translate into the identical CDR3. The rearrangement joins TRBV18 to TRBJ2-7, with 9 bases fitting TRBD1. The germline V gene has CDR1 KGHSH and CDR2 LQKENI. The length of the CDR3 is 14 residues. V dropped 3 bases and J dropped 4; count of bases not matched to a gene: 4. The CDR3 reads CASSPRTGDYEQYF. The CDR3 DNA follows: TGTGCCAGCTCACCTAGGACAGGGGATTACGAGCAGTACTTC.

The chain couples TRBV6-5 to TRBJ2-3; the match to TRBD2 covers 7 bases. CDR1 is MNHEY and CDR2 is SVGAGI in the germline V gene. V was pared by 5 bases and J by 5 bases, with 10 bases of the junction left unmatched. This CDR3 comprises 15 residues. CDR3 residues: CASSGRGGVLDTQYF. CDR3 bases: TGTGCCAGCAGTGGACGGGGAGGGGTATTAGATACGCAGTATTTT.

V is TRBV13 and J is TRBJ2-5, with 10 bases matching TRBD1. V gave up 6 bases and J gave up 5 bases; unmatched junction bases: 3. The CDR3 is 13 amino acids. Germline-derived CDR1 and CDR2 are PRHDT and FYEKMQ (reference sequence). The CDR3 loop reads CASRLTGGETQYF. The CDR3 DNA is TGTGCCAGCAGACTGACAGGGGGCGAGACCCAGTACTTC.

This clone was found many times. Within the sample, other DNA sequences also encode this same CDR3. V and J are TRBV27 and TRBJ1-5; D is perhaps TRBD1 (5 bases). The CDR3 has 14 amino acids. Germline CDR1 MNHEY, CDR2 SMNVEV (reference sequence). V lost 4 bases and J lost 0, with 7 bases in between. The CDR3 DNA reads TGTGCCAGCAGTTGGGGGAATAGCAATCAGCCCCAGCATTTT. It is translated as CASSWGNSNQPQHF.

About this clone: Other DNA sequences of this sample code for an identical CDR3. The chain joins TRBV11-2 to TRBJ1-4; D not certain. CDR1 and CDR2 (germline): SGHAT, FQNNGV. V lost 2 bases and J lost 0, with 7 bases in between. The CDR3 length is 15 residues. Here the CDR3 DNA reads TGTGCCAGCAGCTTAAGCGGAGCAACTAATGAAAAACTGTTTTTT. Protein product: CASSLSGATNEKLFF. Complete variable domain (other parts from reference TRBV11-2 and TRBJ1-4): EAGVAQSPRYKIIEKRQSVAFWCNPISGHATLYWYQQILGQGPKLLIQFQNNGVVDDSQLPKDRFSAERLKGVDSTLKIQPAKLEDSAVYLCASSLSGATNEKLFFGSGTQLSVL.